The rows below give T cell receptor beta chains drawn from one sample of a study of blood T cell repertoires in COVID-19. Profiled with immunoSEQ multiplex PCR; TCRdb holds only in-frame clones, not every one. The sample has about 160,000 clones; 80% to 95% are singletons. Sequencing was performed on peripheral blood. These receptors originate from a woman between 45 and 65 years old with acute or convalescent COVID-19. Each CDR3 is given without its conserved first and last residue. Fields, in order: CDR3 protein, J gene, D gene, clone size, V gene. D genes are given only for firm matches. For some rows the clone size is stated as once, few or many, or as a class when expanded; others skip it.

cdr3_aa: ASSLRDTEAF; j_call: TRBJ1-1; d_call: NA; clone_size: NA; v_call: TRBV3-1/TRBV3-2
cdr3_aa: ASSYSQGAYEQY; j_call: TRBJ2-7; d_call: TRBD1; clone_size: once; v_call: TRBV6-6
cdr3_aa: ASSRQRGNQPQH; j_call: TRBJ1-5; d_call: NA; clone_size: NA; v_call: TRBV6-5
cdr3_aa: ASSYSAPGYEQY; j_call: TRBJ2-7; d_call: NA; clone_size: NA; v_call: TRBV6-5
cdr3_aa: AIRGGTVSYEQY; j_call: TRBJ2-7; d_call: TRBD2; clone_size: NA; v_call: TRBV10-3
cdr3_aa: AISESTLTTGGQY; j_call: TRBJ2-3; d_call: NA; clone_size: NA; v_call: TRBV10-3
cdr3_aa: ATSRDPGTEAF; j_call: TRBJ1-1; d_call: NA; clone_size: NA; v_call: TRBV15
cdr3_aa: ASRTSGGPSNEQF; j_call: TRBJ2-1; d_call: TRBD2; clone_size: NA; v_call: TRBV19
cdr3_aa: ASSLDRVWEQY; j_call: TRBJ2-7; d_call: NA; clone_size: NA; v_call: TRBV12-3/TRBV12-4
cdr3_aa: ASSLDRGYGYT; j_call: TRBJ1-2; d_call: TRBD1; clone_size: NA; v_call: TRBV28
cdr3_aa: ASTSTVAGEAF; j_call: TRBJ1-1; d_call: NA; clone_size: NA; v_call: TRBV28
cdr3_aa: ASSLQGNLYEQY; j_call: TRBJ2-7; d_call: NA; clone_size: NA; v_call: TRBV28
cdr3_aa: ASSIDSSGNTIY; j_call: TRBJ1-3; d_call: NA; clone_size: NA; v_call: TRBV6-6
cdr3_aa: ATSDPKQGLGEKLF; j_call: TRBJ1-4; d_call: TRBD1; clone_size: NA; v_call: TRBV24-1
cdr3_aa: ASSLAPGSYNEQF; j_call: TRBJ2-1; d_call: NA; clone_size: NA; v_call: TRBV7-2
cdr3_aa: ASCLGYSGRENIQY; j_call: TRBJ2-4; d_call: TRBD2; clone_size: NA; v_call: TRBV2
cdr3_aa: ASSFQGRNTEAF; j_call: TRBJ1-1; d_call: NA; clone_size: once; v_call: TRBV27
cdr3_aa: ASSYIRQGNSPLH; j_call: TRBJ1-6; d_call: NA; clone_size: NA; v_call: TRBV6-5
cdr3_aa: ASSLGVSDYGYT; j_call: TRBJ1-2; d_call: NA; clone_size: NA; v_call: TRBV7-8
cdr3_aa: ASSLSGGDTEAF; j_call: TRBJ1-1; d_call: TRBD1; clone_size: NA; v_call: TRBV5-1
cdr3_aa: ASSQDGDRVQPQH; j_call: TRBJ1-5; d_call: TRBD1; clone_size: NA; v_call: TRBV4-2
cdr3_aa: AITVTNGTTSGYT; j_call: TRBJ1-2; d_call: NA; clone_size: NA; v_call: TRBV10-3
cdr3_aa: ASSVTGTGGFNEQF; j_call: TRBJ2-1; d_call: TRBD1; clone_size: NA; v_call: TRBV19
cdr3_aa: ASSRGTEAF; j_call: TRBJ1-1; d_call: NA; clone_size: NA; v_call: TRBV3-1/TRBV3-2
cdr3_aa: ASSSPDRATYEQY; j_call: TRBJ2-7; d_call: TRBD1; clone_size: NA; v_call: TRBV28
cdr3_aa: SVATRTGGNYGYT; j_call: TRBJ1-2; d_call: TRBD1; clone_size: NA; v_call: TRBV29-1
cdr3_aa: AISEKPGTGVFDEQF; j_call: TRBJ2-1; d_call: TRBD1; clone_size: NA; v_call: TRBV10-3
cdr3_aa: ASSPTKTGELF; j_call: TRBJ2-2; d_call: NA; clone_size: NA; v_call: TRBV19
cdr3_aa: AWSVRPGFEQY; j_call: TRBJ2-7; d_call: NA; clone_size: NA; v_call: TRBV30
cdr3_aa: ASSLAAGAGREAF; j_call: TRBJ1-1; d_call: NA; clone_size: once; v_call: TRBV7-3
cdr3_aa: ASSPTTGANYGYT; j_call: TRBJ1-2; d_call: TRBD1; clone_size: NA; v_call: TRBV6-4